This T cell receptor (beta chain) was found in a study of control samples from healthy donors and cancer patients. TCRdb's table, derived via immunoSEQ multiplex PCR, lists solely in-frame clones and lacks some. Among roughly 120,000 clones, about 93% were seen once, and the ten largest hold around 1.8%. The source material was PBMCs. This receptor was obtained from a man aged 50 to 60 with head and neck cancer.

CDR3 sequence reads: CSVGETAGNTIYF. CDR3 DNA: TGCAGCGTTGGGGAGACGGCTGGAAACACCATATATTTT. The V call is TRBV29-1, the J call TRBJ1-3; the D is unclear. Germline CDR1 reads SQVTM; CDR2 reads ANQGSEA. The V end was cut by 4 bases, the J end by 2 bases, with 9 bases between. This CDR3 spans 13 amino acids. Together with reference TRBV29-1 and TRBJ1-3, the CDR3 gives the full variable domain: SAVISQKPSRDICQRGTSLTIQCQVDSQVTMMFWYRQQPGQSLTLIATANQGSEATYESGFVIDKFPISRPNLTFSTLTVSNMSPEDSSIYLCSVGETAGNTIYFGEGSWLTVV.